What follows are 25 T cell receptor beta chains derived from one specimen sequenced in a study of T cell responses to AZD1222 COVID-19 vaccine. Sequenced by immunoSEQ multiplex PCR; TCRdb stores in-frame clones only, minus some. This sample carries approximately 170,000 clones, about 91% of them seen once, and the ten largest clones take about 1%. Here the sequenced sample was peripheral blood, taken 28 days after the second AZD1222 dose. The receptors derive from an adult who received the AZD1222 COVID-19 vaccine.

This chain uses TRBV19 with TRBJ2-5; TRBD2 matches 8 bases. The CDR3 is 17 amino acids. Germline V gene lookup returns CDR1 LNHDA and CDR2 SQIVND (reference sequence). V trimming: 3 bases; J trimming: 2 bases; junction bases outside the gene matches: 11. CDR3 nucleotides: TGTGCCAGTAGTATGAGGTGGGGGCTAGCGGGTCAAGAGACCCAGTACTTC. This encodes CASSMRWGLAGQETQYF.

V and J are TRBV4-1 and TRBJ1-5; no clear D gene. Trimming took 3 bases from V and 2 from J, leaving 14 bases between them. The germline V gene encodes CDR1 MGHRA and CDR2 YSYEKL. The CDR3 contains 16 residues. Here the CDR3 reads CASSQFGRLGNQPQHF. CDR3 DNA: TGCGCCAGCAGCCAGTTTGGAAGACTCGGCAATCAGCCCCAGCATTTT.

This chain uses TRBV6-2 or TRBV6-3 with TRBJ1-1; 7 nucleotides agree with TRBD1. CDR3 length equals 16 residues. Germline V CDR1 and CDR2: MNHEY, SVGEGT. J was trimmed by 4 bases and V by 6 bases; bases with no gene match: 14. In nucleotides, the CDR3 is TGTGCCAGCAGCCCTTGGGACAGCGACGAGGGCACTGAAGCTTTCTTT. This codes for CASSPWDSDEGTEAFF.

The CDR3 DNA is TGTGCCAGCAGCTTGGAGGGCGGGTTGCCCCCCTACGAGCAGTACTTC. Translating gives CASSLEGGLPPYEQYF. The V gene is TRBV5-6, the J gene TRBJ2-7; weak D call: TRBD2 (5 bases). Trimming shortened V by 0 bases and J by 2 bases, and 15 bases separated the two germline ends. CDR1 is SGHDT and CDR2 is YYEEEE in the germline V gene. This CDR3 contains 16 residues. The full variable domain, completed using reference TRBV5-6 and TRBJ2-7, is DAGVTQSPTHLIKTRGQQVTLRCSPKSGHDTVSWYQQALGQGPQFIFQYYEEEERQRGNFPDRFSGHQFPNYSSELNVNALLLGDSALYLCASSLEGGLPPYEQYFGPGTRLTVT.

The chain joins TRBV11-2 to TRBJ1-5; tentative D call: TRBD1 (6 bases). The V gene lost 4 bases and the J gene lost 7 bases, with 11 bases spanning the gap. Germline CDR1 is SGHAT and CDR2 is FQNNGV. The CDR3 sequence is 13 residues long. The CDR3 nucleotides are TGTGCCAGCAGCTCAGGGGACCGGCAGCCCCAGCATTTT. It translates to CASSSGDRQPQHF.

V gene TRBV12-5 combines with J gene TRBJ1-2, with no clear D. The germline gives CDR1 LGHNT, CDR2 FRNRAP. Trimming removed 0 bases from V and 4 bases from J, with 6 bases in between. This CDR3 region has 13 residues. The CDR3 reads CASGLVARYGYTF. The CDR3 region has the DNA TGTGCTAGTGGTTTGGTAGCGCGCTATGGCTACACCTTC.

This chain links TRBV29-1 with TRBJ2-2; possible D gene TRBD2, 6 bases. V lost 4 bases to trimming and J lost 5 bases, with 14 bases between them. This CDR3 has 14 amino acids. Germline CDR1 is SQVTM and CDR2 is ANQGSEA. The CDR3 sequence is CSVGRNGGTGELFF. Written as DNA, the CDR3 is TGCAGCGTTGGAAGGAATGGGGGGACCGGGGAGCTGTTTTTT.

V and J are TRBV11-3 and TRBJ1-1, with D uncertain. Deletions cut 5 bases from V and 8 bases from J, with 15 bases between. This CDR3 is 13 amino acids long. The germline V gene encodes CDR1 SGHNT and CDR2 YENEEA. This CDR3 reads CASSPTPGGEAFF. The CDR3, as DNA: TGTGCCAGCAGCCCCACCCCTGGAGGGGAAGCTTTCTTT. Looking up the rest from reference TRBV11-3 and TRBJ1-1 gives the full variable domain: EAGVVQSPRYKIIEKKQPVAFWCNPISGHNTLYWYLQNLGQGPELLIRYENEEAVDDSQLPKDRFSAERLKGVDSTLKIQPAELGDSAVYLCASSPTPGGEAFFGQGTRLTVV.

This chain uses TRBV7-9 with TRBJ2-3; D not certain. The V and J ends lost 6 bases and 5 bases respectively, with 6 bases between them. CDR1 and CDR2 (germline): SEHNR, FQNEAQ (reference sequence). This CDR3 spans 11 amino acids. CDR3 sequence: CASRTIDTQYF. CDR3 in DNA: TGTGCCAGCAGAACCATAGATACGCAGTATTTT.

This clone has only one observation. J is TRBJ1-2 and V is TRBV18, with D possibly TRBD1 on 6 matching bases. Trimming removed 3 bases from V and 8 bases from J, with 16 bases in between. The CDR3 length is 14 residues. The V gene's germline CDR1 is KGHSH and CDR2 LQKENI. The CDR3 protein is CASSPSTGSRGYTF. The CDR3 bases are TGTGCCAGCTCACCGAGCACAGGGTCGCGGGGCTACACCTTC.

CDR3 bases: TGCGCCAGCAGCTTGCGGCAGGGGGCAGGTACCGGGGAGCTGTTTTTT. Translation gives CASSLRQGAGTGELFF. The rearrangement joins TRBV5-1 to TRBJ2-2; 8 nucleotides match TRBD1. This CDR3 has 16 residues. Germline V gene data show CDR1 as SGHRS and CDR2 as YFSETQ. The V segment lost 1 base and the J segment 5 bases; nucleotides outside the gene matches: 7.

The rearrangement links TRBV2 to TRBJ1-2; D possibly corresponds to TRBD1 (5 bases). CDR1 and CDR2 (germline): SNHLY, FYNNEI. Trimming took 6 bases from V and 0 from J, leaving 11 bases between them. This CDR3 has 14 amino acids. The DNA of the CDR3 is TGTGCCAGCAGCGGGACGCAAGCTAACTATGGCTACACCTTC. Protein: CASSGTQANYGYTF.

The rearrangement links TRBV19 to TRBJ2-1; possibly TRBD2 for D (7 bases). Germline CDR1 and CDR2: LNHDA and SQIVND (reference sequence). This CDR3 spans 15 amino acids. V dropped 8 bases and J dropped 1 base, with 15 bases sitting between them. The CDR3 sequence: CASCGRGGSYNEQFF. CDR3 nucleotides: TGTGCCAGTTGTGGGAGGGGGGGATCCTACAATGAGCAGTTCTTC.

The chain joins TRBV5-1 to TRBJ1-1, with a weak D call TRBD1 (5 bases). Germline CDR1 reads SGHRS; CDR2 reads YFSETQ. V lost 2 bases and J 6 bases, leaving 14 bases between the germline ends. The CDR3 extends over 14 amino acids. As DNA, the CDR3 is TGCGCCAGCAGCTTCAGGGCTACGGGGCCTGAAGCTTTCTTT. Its translation: CASSFRATGPEAFF.

The rearrangement uses TRBV6-5 and TRBJ2-2; 10 nucleotides agree with TRBD1. Germline CDR1 is MNHEY and CDR2 is SVGAGI. The V gene end was trimmed by 9 bases and the J gene end by 5 bases; junction bases not matched to a gene: 9. The CDR3 spans 15 residues. As DNA, the CDR3 is TGTGCCAGTCGCCCCGGGACAGGGGATACCGGGGAGCTGTTTTTT. Amino acids: CASRPGTGDTGELFF.

The chain recombines TRBV6-5 with TRBJ2-2; 8 nucleotides agree with TRBD1. The germline gives CDR1 MNHEY, CDR2 SVGAGI. V lost 2 bases and J lost 2; bases outside the gene matches: 1. The CDR3 extends over 15 amino acids. CDR3 loop: CASSYGQGNTGELFF. The CDR3, as DNA: TGTGCCAGCAGTTACGGACAGGGAAACACCGGGGAGCTGTTTTTT.

The chain recombines TRBV27 with TRBJ2-7, with D perhaps given as TRBD1 or TRBD2 (6 bases each). Trimming removed 7 bases from V and 2 bases from J, with 18 bases in between. Germline assignment: CDR1 MNHEY and CDR2 SMNVEV (reference sequence). The CDR3 loop spans 15 amino acids. CDR3 region: CASKLRGPIPYEQYF. The DNA for the CDR3 is TGTGCCAGCAAGCTCCGGGGGCCTATTCCCTACGAGCAGTACTTC.

CDR3 DNA: TGTGCCAGCAGCTTAGGGTTGGGTGATCAGCCCCAGCATTTT. Encoded protein: CASSLGLGDQPQHF. The chain uses TRBV7-2 and TRBJ1-5; D call uncertain. Per germline, CDR1 SGHTA and CDR2 FQGNSA. This CDR3 spans 14 amino acids. Trimming pared 1 base from V and 5 bases from J, leaving 9 bases between. The full variable domain, in which reference TRBV7-2 and TRBJ1-5 provide the parts outside the CDR3, is GAGVSQSPSNKVTEKGKDVELRCDPISGHTALYWYRQSLGQGLEFLIYFQGNSAPDKSGLPSDRFSAERTGGSVSTLTIQRTQQEDSAVYLCASSLGLGDQPQHFGDGTRLSIL.

This CDR3 reads CASSLMGVNTEAFF. The CDR3, as DNA: TGTGCCAGCAGCTTAATGGGAGTGAACACTGAAGCTTTCTTT. V is TRBV7-3 and J is TRBJ1-1; D gene unclear. Trimming removed 1 base from V and 0 bases from J, with 6 bases in between. Germline V gene lookup returns CDR1 SGHTA and CDR2 FQGTGA. This CDR3 is built from 14 residues.

For this clone: This may be a read error: a much more frequent sequence differs by one nucleotide. The V call is TRBV2, the J call TRBJ2-3, with D unclear. CDR1 and CDR2 from the germline V gene are SNHLY and FYNNEI. V dropped 6 bases and J dropped 0 bases, with 7 bases sitting between them. This CDR3 is 13 amino acids long. The CDR3 spells CASRPSSTDTQYF. The CDR3, as DNA: TGTGCCAGCAGACCTTCTAGCACAGATACGCAGTATTTT.

J is TRBJ1-2 and V is TRBV10-3, with a tentative D call TRBD1 (6 bases). Looked up from germline, CDR1 is ENHRY and CDR2 is SYGVKD. The CDR3 is 14 residues long. V was cut by 4 bases and J by 3 bases, with 12 bases left in between. The CDR3 DNA is TGTGCCATCAGTGGATCAAAGGGGGACTATGGCTACACCTTC. This encodes CAISGSKGDYGYTF.

The V gene is TRBV7-9, the J gene TRBJ1-4; 9 bases agree with TRBD1. V was clipped by 5 bases and J by 6 bases; unmatched bases: 7. This CDR3 is 15 amino acids long. Germline V gives CDR1 SEHNR, CDR2 FQNEAQ (reference sequence). Written as DNA, the CDR3 is TGTGCCAGCAGCCCAACGACAGGGGGTGATGAAAAACTGTTTTTT. Protein sequence: CASSPTTGGDEKLFF.

The rearrangement joins TRBV5-4 to TRBJ2-2; 8 bases align to TRBD2. Germline values: CDR1 SGHNT, CDR2 YYREEE (reference sequence). V was clipped by 3 bases and J by 4 bases; unmatched bases: 11. The CDR3 is 17 residues long. CDR3 DNA: TGTGCCAGCAGCTCTGACTCGACGGGGGGGAGCACCGGGGAGCTGTTTTTT. Amino acids: CASSSDSTGGSTGELFF.

This sequence joins TRBV29-1 and TRBJ1-1; D not resolved. This CDR3 comprises 9 residues. CDR1 is SQVTM, CDR2 ANQGSEA, per germline. With 4 bases removed from V and 7 bases from J, the gap between germline ends came to 4 bases. The CDR3 DNA reads as TGCAGCGTTGCTGATGAAGCTTTCTTT. Its protein product is CSVADEAFF.

This chain uses TRBV18 with TRBJ2-4, with D perhaps matching TRBD1 (6 bases). In germline, CDR1 is KGHSH, CDR2 LQKENI. The CDR3 has 17 residues. The V and J ends lost 3 bases and 5 bases respectively, with 20 bases between them. CDR3 protein: CASSPAGTTGGENIQYF. The CDR3 DNA reads TGTGCCAGCTCACCCGCCGGGACAACTGGTGGGGAAAACATTCAGTACTTC.